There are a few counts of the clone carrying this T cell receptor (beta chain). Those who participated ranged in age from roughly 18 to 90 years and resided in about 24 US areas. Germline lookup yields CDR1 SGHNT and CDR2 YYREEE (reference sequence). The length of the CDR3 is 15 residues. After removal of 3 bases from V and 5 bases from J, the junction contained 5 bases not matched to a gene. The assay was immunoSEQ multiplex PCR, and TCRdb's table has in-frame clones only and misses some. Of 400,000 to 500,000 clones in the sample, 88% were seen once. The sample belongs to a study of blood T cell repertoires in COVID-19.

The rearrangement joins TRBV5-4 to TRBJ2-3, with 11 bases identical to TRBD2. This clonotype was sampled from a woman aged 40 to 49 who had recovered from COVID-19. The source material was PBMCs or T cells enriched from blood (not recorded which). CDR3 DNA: TGTGCCAGCAGCTCTGGACTAGCGGGTGAAGATACGCAGTATTTT. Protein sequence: CASSSGLAGEDTQYF.